This T cell receptor beta chain is drawn from a study of CD8 T cells in Susac syndrome. Notes on the study in general: The study's TCR sequencing and HLA analysis drew on a certain number of individuals. That number was acknowledged as relatively small.

The T cells that were sequenced for TCR beta were CD8+ and CD4+ cells from blood. Purification of the CD8+ and CD4+ T cells relied on negative isolation, and TEMRA cells underwent FACS enrichment. For this clonotype: Its antigen remains unidentified.

RNA in amounts of roughly 0.45 to 1 ug was reverse transcribed with random hexamers. Amplification of TCR beta CDR3 was carried out by immunoSEQ multiplex PCR, which covered 54 Vbeta and 13 Jbeta segments. In TCRdb, the immunoSEQ multiplex PCR reads were re-called with MiXCR into one record per CDR3 protein. The sample has some 140,000 distinct CDR3 sequences; 80% are singletons. The length of the CDR3 is 15 residues. Trimming pared 7 bases from V and 5 bases from J, leaving 20 bases between. Germline loops: CDR1 LGHNA, CDR2 YNFKEQ. The sequence derives from a human donor with multiple sclerosis. The sample was CD8+ T cells from PBMCs. This rearrangement joins TRBV4-2 to TRBJ2-5, with D unresolved. Here the CDR3 DNA reads TGTGCCAGCACAGCCAAGAGCGTTCCTGGGGAGACCCAGTACTTC. As protein: CASTAKSVPGETQYF.